The 28 T cell receptor beta chains listed next were all sequenced from one sample in a study of T cell changes during pregnancy in multiple sclerosis (dated by TCRdb to the late 2010s). The method was the immunoSEQ multiplex PCR assay. TCRdb carries this immuneACCESS record with in-frame sequences only. Its versions omit some clonotypes, under half of them owing to an unresolved V gene in the studies checked, with the rest unexplained. The sample table records about 52,000 clones; around 92% of these occur just once. The top ten hold around 0.74% of the sample. The specimen was CD4+ T cells from peripheral blood mononuclear cells, collected in the third trimester of pregnancy. The receptors come from a female donor with multiple sclerosis, enrolled in a pregnancy study.

CDR3 coding DNA: TGTGCCAGCAGCCAATGGCGGGGGGGCTACAATGAGCAGTTCTTC. Protein sequence: CASSQWRGGYNEQFF. The genes are TRBV14 and TRBJ2-1, with 9 bases lining up with TRBD2. This CDR3 contains 15 residues. V was clipped by 2 bases and J by 3 bases; unmatched bases: 2. Germline CDR1 and CDR2: SGHDN and FVKESK. Variable domain in full (rest from reference TRBV14 and TRBJ2-1): EAGVTQFPSHSVIEKGQTVTLRCDPISGHDNLYWYRRVMGKEIKFLLHFVKESKQDESGMPNNRFLAERTGGTYSTLKVQPAELEDSGVYFCASSQWRGGYNEQFFGPGTRLTVL.

The genes are TRBV11-2 and TRBJ1-5; 8 nucleotides match TRBD1. The germline V gene has CDR1 SGHAT and CDR2 FQNNGV. The ends lost 4 bases at V and 1 base at J; junction bases unmatched: 3. The CDR3 loop spans 15 amino acids. This chain's CDR3 is CASSSGQGSNQPQHF. CDR3 bases: TGTGCCAGCAGCTCCGGACAGGGCAGCAATCAGCCCCAGCATTTT.

This chain links TRBV18 with TRBJ2-7, with 7 bases that match TRBD1. Germline V gene data show CDR1 as KGHSH and CDR2 as LQKENI. The CDR3 has 15 residues. V shed 3 bases, J shed 2 bases, and the junction held 7 bases outside the gene matches. The CDR3 loop is CASSPVSGQTYEQYF. The CDR3 DNA reads TGTGCCAGCTCACCGGTCTCGGGACAGACCTACGAGCAGTACTTC.

The chain couples TRBV9 to TRBJ2-1; 12 bases agree with TRBD2. The CDR3 loop spans 15 amino acids. The trim removed 3 bases at V and 10 bases at J, leaving 8 bases unmatched. CDR1 is SGDLS, CDR2 YYNGEE, per germline. The CDR3 region is CASSAPSGGGGEQFF. The CDR3 DNA reads as TGTGCCAGCAGCGCCCCTAGCGGGGGGGGAGGCGAGCAGTTCTTC.

J is TRBJ2-1 and V is TRBV5-1; 11 nucleotides match TRBD2. The junction had 5 bases not matched to a gene; V was cut back by 4 bases and J by 5 bases. There are 15 residues in the CDR3. CDR1 and CDR2 from the germline V gene are SGHRS and YFSETQ. The CDR3 DNA follows: TGCGCCAGCAGCCCACTAGCGGGGGCTAACAATGAGCAGTTCTTC. The encoded protein is CASSPLAGANNEQFF.

This chain joins TRBV7-8 and TRBJ2-5; a possible D gene is TRBD1 (7 bases). Trimming removed 6 bases from V and 2 bases from J, with 19 bases in between. CDR1 is SGHVS and CDR2 is FQNEAQ in the germline V gene. This CDR3 comprises 16 residues. CDR3 DNA sequence: TGTGCCAGCAGGATCGGTCAGGGGGGCCAGCAAGAGACCCAGTACTTC. Residues: CASRIGQGGQQETQYF.

CDR3 nucleotide sequence: TGTGCCATCAGTGATTACGGGACAGGAGTTTCACCCCTCCACTTT. It encodes CAISDYGTGVSPLHF. The chain couples TRBV10-3 to TRBJ1-6, with TRBD1 matching 8 bases. CDR3 length: 15 residues. The V segment lost 3 bases and the J segment 9 bases; nucleotides outside the gene matches: 7. Germline values: CDR1 ENHRY, CDR2 SYGVKD.

The chain recombines TRBV5-1 with TRBJ1-2; D perhaps matches TRBD1 (5 bases). CDR3 length equals 16 residues. Germline CDR1 and CDR2: SGHRS and YFSETQ. V shed 1 base and J shed 7 bases, with 20 bases lying between them. In DNA form, the CDR3 reads TGCGCCAGCAGCTTGTGCGAAACAGGCCCCTCGGGTGGCTACACCTTC. Amino acid sequence: CASSLCETGPSGGYTF.

This rearrangement joins TRBV6-4 to TRBJ1-1; D is ambiguous. Germline-derived CDR1 and CDR2 are MRHNA and SNTAGT. V gave up 4 bases and J gave up 6 bases, with 12 bases separating them. The CDR3 consists of 13 residues. CDR3 nucleotide sequence: TGTGCCAGCAGTGCCTCGAGAGAGGCTGAAGCTTTCTTT. It encodes CASSASREAEAFF.

This clone was seen just once. V and J are TRBV6-6 and TRBJ2-7; TRBD2 might be the D (5 bases). The CDR3 length is 14 residues. The germline V gene has CDR1 MNHNY and CDR2 SVGAGI (reference sequence). Trimming removed 6 bases from V and 0 bases from J, with 12 bases in between. Here the CDR3 reads CASSREGSSYEQYF. DNA of the CDR3: TGTGCCAGCAGCCGCGAAGGGAGCTCCTACGAGCAGTACTTC.

This chain uses TRBV19 with TRBJ1-5, with D possibly TRBD1 on 6 matching bases. Per the germline V gene, CDR1 is LNHDA and CDR2 is SQIVND (reference sequence). The V end was cut by 5 bases, the J end by 7 bases, with 15 bases between. CDR3 length: 14 amino acids. CDR3 sequence reads: CASSGGDMVQPQHF. For the CDR3, the DNA is TGTGCCAGTAGTGGGGGGGACATGGTGCAGCCCCAGCATTTT.

The rearrangement uses TRBV7-2 and TRBJ1-4; perhaps TRBD1 as D (6 bases). The V and J ends lost 1 base and 7 bases respectively, with 10 bases between them. The CDR3 totals 14 residues. CDR1 SGHTA and CDR2 FQGNSA come from the germline V gene. This CDR3 reads CASSLDRVAEKLFF. In nucleotides, the CDR3 is TGTGCCAGCAGCTTAGACAGGGTAGCTGAAAAACTGTTTTTT.

The chain links TRBV7-6 to TRBJ2-2, with 14 bases matching TRBD2. This CDR3 is 19 amino acids long. CDR1 SGHVS and CDR2 FNYEAQ come from the germline V gene. V gave up 5 bases and J gave up 9 bases; unmatched junction bases: 17. CDR3 in DNA: TGTGCCAGCAGCCTTGGGACTAGCGGGGGCTTACGGCTAACCCGGGAGCTGTTTTTT. It encodes CASSLGTSGGLRLTRELFF.

The chain joins TRBV5-6 to TRBJ1-1, with D perhaps matching TRBD1 (5 bases). The germline CDR1 and CDR2 sequences are SGHDT and YYEEEE. The CDR3 covers 15 residues. The V end lost 0 bases, the J end lost 11 bases, and 20 bases lay between the germline ends. The CDR3 region is CASSLEGQGTSRAFF. DNA of the CDR3: TGTGCCAGCAGCTTGGAAGGGCAGGGCACCTCACGGGCTTTCTTT.

The gene calls are TRBV5-1 and TRBJ2-3; D perhaps matches TRBD2 (5 bases). CDR1 SGHRS and CDR2 YFSETQ come from the germline V gene. Trimming pared 3 bases from V and 2 bases from J, leaving 7 bases between. There are 13 residues in the CDR3. Written as DNA, the CDR3 is TGCGCCAGCAGCTCGGGGTCCACAGATACGCAGTATTTT. Translated, it gives CASSSGSTDTQYF.

The chain carries TRBV5-6 and TRBJ2-5, with a weak D call TRBD2 (6 bases). The germline V and J ends were trimmed by 4 bases and 2 bases, with 15 bases remaining between them. There are 15 residues in the CDR3. Germline-derived CDR1 and CDR2 are SGHDT and YYEEEE. The CDR3 region is CASSKTLGGQETQYF. The CDR3 DNA reads TGTGCCAGCAGCAAGACACTTGGGGGGCAAGAGACCCAGTACTTC.

The genes are TRBV11-2 and TRBJ1-2; D unclear. The V gene's germline CDR1 is SGHAT and CDR2 FQNNGV. The CDR3 runs to 13 residues. The ends were cut back, 0 bases at V and 5 bases at J, with 7 bases in the middle. CDR3 DNA: TGTGCCAGCAGCTTAGACAGACTTTATGGCTACACCTTC. Translation gives CASSLDRLYGYTF.

The V call is TRBV19, the J call TRBJ2-1; a possible D gene is TRBD1 (6 bases). CDR3 length: 14 amino acids. Trimming left V 4 bases short and J 5 bases short, with 12 bases between. Germline CDR1 and CDR2: LNHDA and SQIVND (reference sequence). The CDR3, as DNA: TGTGCCAGTAGTAAACGACCAGGGGACAATGAGCAGTTCTTC. It translates to CASSKRPGDNEQFF.

This chain joins TRBV7-3 and TRBJ2-6, with D maybe TRBD1 (6 bases). CDR1 and CDR2 (germline): SGHTA, FQGTGA. V lost 0 bases and J lost 0, with 18 bases in between. This CDR3 comprises 20 residues. The CDR3 DNA follows: TGTGCCAGCAGCTTAACGGCGAGGGGGAATTCTCGCTCTGGGGCCAACGTCCTGACTTTC. Its translation is CASSLTARGNSRSGANVLTF.

This clone was picked up a small number of times. This chain uses TRBV7-3 with TRBJ1-1; the match to TRBD1 covers 7 bases. The CDR3 spans 15 residues. The ends lost 1 base at V and 0 bases at J; junction bases unmatched: 2. CDR1 is SGHTA, CDR2 FQGTGA, per germline. The CDR3 here is CASSLMGQMNTEAFF. CDR3 in DNA: TGTGCCAGCAGCTTAATGGGACAGATGAACACTGAAGCTTTCTTT.

The J gene is TRBJ1-2, the V gene TRBV23-1, with TRBD1 identical over 9 bases. TRBV23-1 is labeled an ORF, and its function is uncertain. Trimming cost V 4 bases and J 3 bases; bases outside gene matches: 12. The CDR3 is made up of 17 amino acids. This chain's CDR3 is CASSRRDREGDHYGYTF. The CDR3 DNA reads as TGCGCCAGCAGTCGCCGGGACAGGGAGGGAGACCACTATGGCTACACCTTC.

Here the CDR3 reads CASSPSGLAVADTQYF. CDR3 in DNA: TGTGCCAGCAGCCCCTCGGGACTAGCGGTCGCAGATACGCAGTATTTT. The chain recombines TRBV7-6 with TRBJ2-3; TRBD2 agrees at 11 bases. After removal of 5 bases from V and 4 bases from J, the junction contained 8 bases not matched to a gene. Germline-derived CDR1 and CDR2 are SGHVS and FNYEAQ. This CDR3 has 16 amino acids. The variable domain in full, completed from reference TRBV7-6 and TRBJ2-3, reads GAGVSQSPRYKVTKRGQDVALRCDPISGHVSLYWYRQALGQGPEFLTYFNYEAQQDKSGLPNDRFSAERPEGSISTLTIQRTEQRDSAMYRCASSPSGLAVADTQYFGPGTRLTVL.

The J gene is TRBJ1-2, the V gene TRBV12-5; TRBD1 agrees at 8 bases. The CDR3 sequence is 15 residues long. Germline assignment: CDR1 LGHNT and CDR2 FRNRAP. After removal of 1 base from V and 4 bases from J, the junction contained 5 bases not matched to a gene. Here the CDR3 DNA reads TGTGCTAGTGGTTTGGAGCAGGGGGCAATCTATGGCTACACCTTC. Translated: CASGLEQGAIYGYTF.

CDR3 sequence: CASSPRQTDSGNTIYF. In nucleotides, the CDR3 is TGCGCCAGCAGCCCTAGGCAGACAGACTCTGGAAACACCATATATTTT. The gene calls are TRBV5-1 and TRBJ1-3, with a possible D match to TRBD1 (5 bases). The CDR3 has 16 residues. Germline V gene sequence: CDR1 SGHRS, CDR2 YFSETQ. V lost 4 bases and J 0 bases, leaving 14 bases between the germline ends.

The chain employs TRBV7-2 and TRBJ2-1, with D perhaps matching TRBD2 (6 bases). Germline CDR1 and CDR2: SGHTA and FQGNSA. Trimming stripped 5 bases from V and 0 bases from J, with 14 bases between. The CDR3 is 16 residues long. The CDR3 coding sequence is TGTGCCAGCAGCCCAAGGACTATTCACTCCTACAATGAGCAGTTCTTC. The encoded protein is CASSPRTIHSYNEQFF.

The genes are TRBV19 and TRBJ1-5; 7 bases fit TRBD1. The CDR3 has 16 amino acids. The V gene's germline CDR1 is LNHDA and CDR2 SQIVND (reference sequence). Trimming removed 8 bases from V and 6 bases from J; junction bases left unmatched: 16. CDR3 coding DNA: TGTGCCAGTGCCAGAAGGGACAGAACGTTAGGTCAGCCCCAGCATTTT. Amino acids: CASARRDRTLGQPQHF.

The CDR3 loop is CASSGRRSDHSNQPQHF. CDR3 sequence (DNA): TGTGCCAGCAGTGGGCGGAGGAGCGACCATAGCAATCAGCCCCAGCATTTT. This chain uses TRBV27 with TRBJ1-5; D is undetermined. The CDR3 consists of 17 residues. Trimming removed 5 bases from V and 0 bases from J, with 17 bases in between. The germline V gene has CDR1 MNHEY and CDR2 SMNVEV (reference sequence).

The rearrangement links TRBV15 to TRBJ1-1; no definite D call. The germline V gene encodes CDR1 LNHNV and CDR2 YYDKDF (reference sequence). V lost 7 bases, J lost 0 bases, and 12 bases lay in between. The length of the CDR3 is 14 residues. This CDR3 is CATTRAGVNTEAFF. The CDR3 bases are TGTGCCACCACCCGCGCCGGGGTGAACACTGAAGCTTTCTTT.